The subject of this entry is one T cell receptor beta chain. This record belongs to a study of T-cell reconstitution after alpha-beta-depleted transplantation in children. For TCRbeta, the library was prepared with unique molecular identifiers. TCRdb redid the calling of the PCR reads with MiXCR, one entry per CDR3 protein. The table shows hundreds of thousands of distinct CDR3 sequences, with around a sixth occurring only once. Trimming stripped 5 bases from V and 2 bases from J, with 9 bases between. The CDR3 totals 13 residues. Germline CDR1 and CDR2: PRHDT and FYEKMQ (reference sequence). The receptor comes from a human donor who donated a stem cell graft to a child with acute myeloid leukemia. The sample in question was PBMCs from the stem cell graft donor, obtained from the stem cell graft. The V gene is TRBV13, the J gene TRBJ2-5; D is undetermined. CDR3 sequence (DNA): TGTGCCAGCAGCCCCTGGAGACAAGAGACCCAGTACTTC. It translates to CASSPWRQETQYF. Using reference TRBV13 and TRBJ2-5 for the parts outside the CDR3, the full variable domain is AAGVIQSPRHLIKEKRETATLKCYPIPRHDTVYWYQQGPGQDPQFLISFYEKMQSDKGSIPDRFSAQQFSDYHSELNMSSLELGDSALYFCASSPWRQETQYFGPGTRLLVL.